A selection of T cell receptor beta chains follows, all from one sample in a study of blood T cells in healthy people across ages. Via MiXCR, TCRdb re-called the 5' RACE reads, giving one row per CDR3 protein. Found here are some 1,500,000 distinct CDR3 sequences, approximately 43% of them singletons; the top ten hold about 4%. Sample: blood. These receptors all stem from a woman between 18 and 29 years old in good health. CDR3s include the opening cysteine and the closing phenylalanine or tryptophan. A D gene is named only where the DNA matches it firmly. Rows give clone size only sometimes, using once, few, many, or a class for an expanded clone.

CDR3 protein | CDR3 DNA | D gene | clone size | CDR3 length | J gene | V gene
CSVAGSEETQYF | TGCAGCGTTGCAGGCTCAGAAGAGACCCAGTACTTC | - | - | 12 | TRBJ2-5 | TRBV29-1
CASSNSQGSAEAFF | TGTGCCAGCTCCAACTCTCAGGGATCTGCTGAAGCTTTCTTT | - | - | 14 | TRBJ1-1 | TRBV12-3/TRBV12-4
CSNGRARWDYGYTF | TGCAGTAACGGCCGGGCCCGTTGGGACTATGGCTACACCTTC | - | - | 14 | TRBJ1-2 | TRBV20-1
CSARDQGRPNEKLFF | TGCAGTGCTAGAGATCAAGGAAGACCAAATGAAAAACTGTTTTTT | - | few | 15 | TRBJ1-4 | TRBV20-1
CASSPTLGHVFEKLFF | TGTGCCAGCAGTCCCACCCTGGGCCACGTATTTGAAAAACTGTTTTTT | - | - | 16 | TRBJ1-4 | TRBV27
CASMGQPIMSAKNIQYF | TGTGCCAGCATGGGGCAACCGATCATGTCGGCCAAAAACATTCAGTACTTC | - | - | 17 | TRBJ2-4 | TRBV6-1
CASSDRYNEQYF | TGTGCCAGCAGTGACAGATACAATGAGCAGTACTTC | - | - | 12 | TRBJ2-7 | TRBV12-3/TRBV12-4
CASSEGQLLKETQYF | TGTGCCAGCAGTGAAGGACAGCTTTTAAAAGAGACCCAGTACTTC | - | - | 15 | TRBJ2-5 | TRBV6-1
CACGPGGYTF | TGTGCCTGCGGACCAGGGGGCTACACCTTC | - | few | 10 | TRBJ1-2 | TRBV30
CASSPPPTPYEQYF | TGTGCCAGCAGCCCCCCTCCGACCCCCTACGAGCAGTACTTC | - | - | 14 | TRBJ2-7 | TRBV3-1
CATSDPRDTDTQYF | TGTGCCACCAGTGACCCCAGGGATACAGATACGCAGTATTTT | - | many | 14 | TRBJ2-3 | TRBV24-1
CASSLGRVTDTQYF | TGCGCCAGCAGCTTGGGAAGGGTCACAGATACGCAGTATTTT | - | many | 14 | TRBJ2-3 | TRBV7-2
CASSQGKGQGSYNSPLHF | TGCGCCAGCAGCCAAGGTAAGGGACAGGGCTCCTATAATTCACCCCTCCACTTT | TRBD1 | - | 18 | TRBJ1-6 | TRBV4-3
CASSGNRGSYNEQFF | TGTGCCAGCAGCGGGAATAGGGGCTCCTACAATGAGCAGTTCTTC | - | - | 15 | TRBJ2-1 | TRBV11-2
CASNRGTNTGELFF | TGTGCCAGCAACCGGGGGACGAACACCGGGGAGCTGTTTTTT | - | - | 14 | TRBJ2-2 | TRBV2
CASSSDGRGMADTQYF | TGTGCCAGCAGTAGTGACGGACGGGGAATGGCAGATACGCAGTATTTT | - | - | 16 | TRBJ2-3 | TRBV25-1